Below are 20 T cell receptor beta chains sequenced from a single sample in a study of T cell responses to AZD1222 COVID-19 vaccine. Profiling relied on immunoSEQ multiplex PCR, and the TCRdb table lists in-frame clones only, not all of them. The sample yields more than 150,000 clones, approximately 92% seen once. This material consisted of peripheral blood, taken on day 0 of AZD1222 vaccination. The receptors originated from an adult in good health.

A word on this clone: Germline is not matched at one junction end, which may reflect a read error. This chain connects TRBV7-7 to TRBJ2-1; 10 nucleotides agree with TRBD1. The germline V gene encodes CDR1 SSHAT and CDR2 FNYEAQ (reference sequence). The CDR3 runs 17 residues. The CDR3 DNA reads as TGTGCTAGCAGCCAGGACAGGGGGGGGAGCTCCTACAATGAGCAGTTCTTC. Translation: CASSQDRGGSSYNEQFF.

The chain joins TRBV7-9 to TRBJ1-1; D not resolved. CDR3 size: 15 residues. The germline CDR1 and CDR2 sequences are SEHNR and FQNEAQ (reference sequence). The V gene lost 5 bases and the J gene lost 2 bases, with 15 bases spanning the gap. CDR3 in amino acids: CASSPSWTGNTEAFF. DNA for the CDR3: TGTGCCAGCAGCCCAAGTTGGACGGGAAACACTGAAGCTTTCTTT.

The chain combines TRBV19 with TRBJ2-1, with 7 bases that match TRBD2. The V gene end was trimmed by 4 bases and the J gene end by 1 base; junction bases not matched to a gene: 4. This CDR3 is 15 amino acids long. The germline V gene encodes CDR1 LNHDA and CDR2 SQIVND (reference sequence). The DNA of the CDR3 is TGTGCCAGTAGTACCCAAGCGGGATCCTACAATGAGCAGTTCTTC. This encodes CASSTQAGSYNEQFF.

The V gene is TRBV19, the J gene TRBJ1-1; 8 bases agree with TRBD1. This CDR3 is built from 16 residues. Trimming removed 6 bases from V and 3 bases from J; junction bases left unmatched: 12. CDR1 LNHDA and CDR2 SQIVND come from the germline V gene (reference sequence). CDR3 in DNA: TGTGCCAGTAGGAAAGGACAGGGTAGGGGGGACACTGAAGCTTTCTTT. Its translation: CASRKGQGRGDTEAFF.

This clone has a handful of counts. CDR3 in amino acids: CARRSNTGELFF. The CDR3 DNA is TGTGCCAGAAGGTCGAACACCGGGGAGCTGTTTTTT. This chain joins TRBV5-3 and TRBJ2-2; D remains ambiguous. TRBV5-3 is known as an ORF, though its function is uncertain. Trimming shortened V by 5 bases and J by 0 bases, and 2 bases separated the two germline ends. CDR3 size: 12 residues.

In DNA form, the CDR3 reads TGTGCCAGCAGCCAAGAACGTCGAGGGGATGGCTACACCTTC. This translates into CASSQERRGDGYTF. The chain has TRBV14 and TRBJ1-2; D is possibly TRBD1 (5 bases). From germline, CDR1 is SGHDN and CDR2 FVKESK. This CDR3 contains 14 residues. V was pared by 0 bases and J by 6 bases, with 11 bases between.

Here the CDR3 DNA reads TGTGCCAGCAGTGAAGCGAGGGGCTACACTGAAGCTTTCTTT. Amino acid sequence: CASSEARGYTEAFF. The chain couples TRBV2 to TRBJ1-1, with D perhaps TRBD1 (5 bases). CDR1 is SNHLY, CDR2 FYNNEI, per germline. The CDR3 is made up of 14 amino acids. Trimming stripped 0 bases from V and 3 bases from J, with 8 bases between.

The V and J genes are TRBV4-2 and TRBJ2-4; tentative D call: TRBD1 (6 bases). This CDR3 spans 13 amino acids. V was clipped by 4 bases and J by 13 bases, with 17 bases between them. Germline CDR1 LGHNA, CDR2 YNFKEQ. The CDR3 is CASSPESGQPQYF. The CDR3 nucleotides are TGTGCCAGCAGCCCAGAAAGCGGACAGCCCCAGTACTTC.

The chain links TRBV29-1 to TRBJ2-5, with D hard to call. CDR3 size: 12 residues. The ends were cut back, 5 bases at V and 5 bases at J, with 12 bases in the middle. The germline V gene encodes CDR1 SQVTM and CDR2 ANQGSEA. This chain's CDR3 is CSVRLFSETQYF. CDR3 nucleotides: TGCAGCGTTCGTCTATTCTCCGAGACCCAGTACTTC.

This chain uses TRBV2 with TRBJ1-1; 7 nucleotides match TRBD1. The CDR3 spans 17 residues. Trimming removed 6 bases from V and 1 base from J; junction bases left unmatched: 14. Germline assignment: CDR1 SNHLY and CDR2 FYNNEI. This CDR3 reads CASSRQGILYANTEAFF. DNA of the CDR3: TGTGCCAGCAGCCGACAGGGAATTTTGTATGCGAACACTGAAGCTTTCTTT.

V and J are TRBV27 and TRBJ2-1; D call uncertain. V dropped 3 bases and J dropped 5 bases, with 8 bases sitting between them. This CDR3 comprises 13 residues. CDR1 and CDR2 (germline): MNHEY, SMNVEV (reference sequence). The CDR3 here is CASSFLRDNEQFF. The CDR3 DNA reads TGTGCCAGCAGTTTCCTCCGTGACAATGAGCAGTTCTTC.

The chain employs TRBV7-7 and TRBJ2-5, with 13 bases aligning to TRBD2. Per the germline V gene, CDR1 is SSHAT and CDR2 is FNYEAQ (reference sequence). CDR3 length: 14 residues. Trimming cost V 5 bases and J 5 bases; bases outside gene matches: 2. The CDR3 region is CASSRGLAGETQYF. CDR3 DNA: TGTGCCAGCAGCCGGGGACTAGCGGGGGAGACCCAGTACTTC. Complete variable domain (other parts from reference TRBV7-7 and TRBJ2-5): GAGVSQSPRYKVTKRGQDVTLRCDPISSHATLYWYQQALGQGPEFLTYFNYEAQPDKSGLPSDRFSAERPEGSISTLTIQRTEQRDSAMYRCASSRGLAGETQYFGPGTRLLVL.

V is TRBV2 and J is TRBJ1-1; D is unresolved. This CDR3 is 15 amino acids long. CDR1 and CDR2 from the germline V gene are SNHLY and FYNNEI. The V and J ends lost 1 base and 1 base respectively, with 10 bases between them. In DNA form, the CDR3 reads TGTGCCAGCAGTGAAGGGATGAGAGAGAACACTGAAGCTTTCTTT. It encodes CASSEGMRENTEAFF.

This clone has just one count. V gene TRBV27 combines with J gene TRBJ2-2; D unresolved. Germline V gene lookup returns CDR1 MNHEY and CDR2 SMNVEV (reference sequence). V dropped 6 bases and J dropped 3 bases, with 11 bases sitting between them. The CDR3 has 14 residues. CDR3 loop: CASSYGPDTGELFF. The CDR3 DNA sequence: TGTGCCAGCAGCTACGGTCCCGACACCGGGGAGCTGTTTTTT.

This clone was recorded only once. The chain couples TRBV18 to TRBJ1-1; no definite D call. The CDR3 has 13 amino acids. V was pared by 3 bases and J by 4 bases, with 9 bases between. CDR1 is KGHSH, CDR2 LQKENI, per germline. CDR3 region: CASSPEHGTEAFF. CDR3 nucleotides: TGTGCCAGCTCACCGGAGCATGGCACTGAAGCTTTCTTT. Full variable domain (outside the CDR3, taken from reference TRBV18 and TRBJ1-1): NAGVMQNPRHLVRRRGQEARLRCSPMKGHSHVYWYRQLPEEGLKFMVYLQKENIIDESGMPKERFSAEFPKEGPSILRIQQVVRGDSAAYFCASSPEHGTEAFFGQGTRLTVV.

The rearrangement links TRBV13 to TRBJ2-7; TRBD2 matches 11 bases. Germline V gene lookup returns CDR1 PRHDT and CDR2 FYEKMQ (reference sequence). The V segment lost 5 bases and the J segment 1 base; nucleotides outside the gene matches: 13. The CDR3 totals 18 residues. The CDR3 spells CASSPSWILAGGSYEQYF. The CDR3 DNA sequence: TGTGCCAGCAGCCCATCCTGGATCCTAGCGGGAGGTTCCTACGAGCAGTACTTC.

The V and J genes are TRBV25-1 and TRBJ2-3; D possibly uses TRBD1 or TRBD2 (5 bases each). This CDR3 has 16 amino acids. Germline CDR1 is MGHDK and CDR2 is SYGVNS. V gave up 5 bases and J gave up 9 bases, with 24 bases separating them. The CDR3 DNA reads as TGTGCCAGCAGTAAATCTGGATCCGGGACCCTTGAGACGCAGTATTTT. It translates to CASSKSGSGTLETQYF.

The chain combines TRBV6-6 with TRBJ2-7; 8 bases line up with TRBD1. CDR3 length: 14 amino acids. Germline V lookup: CDR1 MNHNY, CDR2 SVGAGI (reference sequence). V lost 6 bases to trimming and J lost 3 bases; unmatched junction nucleotides: 7. The CDR3 region is CASSWTGNLYEQYV. As DNA, the CDR3 is TGTGCCAGCAGCTGGACAGGGAATCTCTACGAGCAGTACGTC.

The rearrangement uses TRBV2 and TRBJ2-6; D unclear. The CDR3 sequence is 15 residues long. V was trimmed by 3 bases and J by 0 bases, leaving 6 bases between them. Per germline, CDR1 SNHLY and CDR2 FYNNEI. The CDR3 DNA follows: TGTGCCAGCAGTGATATCCGCTCTGGGGCCAACGTCCTGACTTTC. It specifies CASSDIRSGANVLTF.

The rearrangement joins TRBV24-1 to TRBJ2-2; D tentatively reads TRBD1 or TRBD2 (6 bases each). V was cut by 7 bases and J by 5 bases, with 13 bases left in between. Germline V gene lookup returns CDR1 KGHDR and CDR2 SFDVKD. The CDR3 is 14 residues long. CDR3 in amino acids: CATRGGQNTGELFF. As DNA, the CDR3 is TGTGCCACCAGGGGAGGACAGAATACCGGGGAGCTGTTTTTT.